These T cell receptor beta chains were read from a single sample in a study of identical twins. One entry per CDR3 protein results from TCRdb running MiXCR on the 5' RACE reads. The sample shows 450,000 or so distinct CDR3 sequences, 13% to 15% of them seen only once. These same records also appear under a second study, on yellow fever vaccine responses in identical twins.

Sequencing used CD4+ T cells sorted from blood. The receptors come from a young woman in good health. CDR3s include the opening cysteine and the closing phenylalanine or tryptophan. The D gene is left open where the match is weak. The size entry is marked missing in some rows and otherwise reads once, few, many or a size class.

d_call	v_call	j_call	clone_size	cdr3_length	cdr3_nt	cdr3_aa
-	TRBV2	TRBJ1-1	-	14	TGTGCCAGCAGGCTCAGGGGAGAGAACACTGAAGCTTTCTTT	CASRLRGENTEAFF
-	TRBV20-1	TRBJ2-5	many	11	TGCAGTGCTAGAGTTGTGGAGACCCAGTACTTC	CSARVVETQYF
-	TRBV6-2/TRBV6-3	TRBJ2-3	-	13	TGTGCCAGCAGACCAGGAACCACAGATACGCAGTATTTT	CASRPGTTDTQYF
-	TRBV10-3	TRBJ1-2	few	13	TGTGCCATCATCCCAGGGTTCGGCTATGGCTACACCTTC	CAIIPGFGYGYTF
-	TRBV7-2	TRBJ2-1	-	13	TGTGCCAGCAGCGTAGGACGTCACAATGAGCAGTTCTTC	CASSVGRHNEQFF
-	TRBV7-9	TRBJ2-7	few	13	TGTGCCAGCAGCTCGGCTGACTCCTACGAGCAGTACTTC	CASSSADSYEQYF
TRBD2	TRBV30	TRBJ2-1	-	14	TGTGCCTGGCATAACGGAGCGGGAGTCAATGAGCAGTTCTTC	CAWHNGAGVNEQFF
TRBD2	TRBV3-1	TRBJ2-5	-	16	TGTGCCAGCACAATTACTAGCGGGGGGTTGGGAGAGACCCAGTACTTC	CASTITSGGLGETQYF
TRBD1	TRBV6-2/TRBV6-3	TRBJ2-1	many	14	TGTGCCAGCAGTCCACAGGGGTCCTACAATGAGCAGTTCTTC	CASSPQGSYNEQFF
-	TRBV3-1	TRBJ2-5	-	15	TGTGCCACCTCCCAAGACCCAGCAGGAGAAGAGACCCAGTACTTC	CATSQDPAGEETQYF
TRBD2	TRBV7-9	TRBJ2-1	-	16	TGTGCCAGCAGCTTACATCAAGGCGGGGGCTACAATGAGCAGTTCTTC	CASSLHQGGGYNEQFF
TRBD1	TRBV12-3/TRBV12-4	TRBJ1-5	-	14	TGTGCCAGCAGTCGACAGGGGGCAGGTCAGCCCCAGCATTTT	CASSRQGAGQPQHF
-	TRBV29-1	TRBJ2-2	few	14	TGCAGCGTTGACAGGGGCCCTAACACCGGGGAGCTGTTTTTT	CSVDRGPNTGELFF
-	TRBV7-9	TRBJ2-2	few	14	TGTGCCAGCAGCTTAGGAGGGACTGGCGGGGAGCTGTTTTTT	CASSLGGTGGELFF
-	TRBV10-3	TRBJ2-2	many	14	TGTGCCATCATGGGCGGGAAGAACACCGGGGAGCTGTTTTTT	CAIMGGKNTGELFF
-	TRBV3-1	TRBJ2-2	-	14	TGTGCCAGCAGCCAAGGGACGGGCACCGGGGAGCTGTTTTTT	CASSQGTGTGELFF
-	TRBV3-1	TRBJ2-1	-	14	TGTGCCAGCAGCCAAGACTCGCGAGTCAATGAGCAGTTCTTC	CASSQDSRVNEQFF
-	TRBV29-1	TRBJ2-7	few	11	TGCAGCGGCCATAGGGGGAACGAGCAGTACTTC	CSGHRGNEQYF
-	TRBV3-1	TRBJ2-7	many	14	TGTGCCAGCAGCCTAAAACAGGGAACCTACGAGCAGTACTTC	CASSLKQGTYEQYF
-	TRBV20-1	TRBJ2-7	-	12	TGCAGTGCTCCAGACGGTTTCTACGAGCAGTACTTC	CSAPDGFYEQYF
-	TRBV7-9	TRBJ2-3	many	14	TGTGCCAGCAGCTTAGACACGCTCACAGATACGCAGTATTTT	CASSLDTLTDTQYF
-	TRBV12-3/TRBV12-4	TRBJ1-4	many	16	TGTGCCAGCAGTCCCCCCGCCTGGTCCCCAAACGAAAAACTGTTTTTT	CASSPPAWSPNEKLFF
TRBD1	TRBV29-1	TRBJ2-7	-	14	TGCAGCGTTGGGGGACAGGGGGCCCTTTACGAGCAGTACTTC	CSVGGQGALYEQYF
-	TRBV12-3/TRBV12-4	TRBJ2-3	many	16	TGTGCCAGCAGTTTAGCGGGGCGACCTTTCACAGATACGCAGTATTTT	CASSLAGRPFTDTQYF
TRBD1	TRBV18	TRBJ2-1	few	16	TGTGCCAGCTCACCAACGTCCGGGACAGGGGTCAATGAGCAGTTCTTC	CASSPTSGTGVNEQFF
TRBD1	TRBV7-2	TRBJ1-2	-	14	TGTGCCAGCAGCTCACAACAGGGGACGTCTGGCTACACCTTC	CASSSQQGTSGYTF
TRBD2	TRBV10-3	TRBJ2-1	few	17	TGTGCCATCAGCGAGACTAGCGGGGGAGGCTCCTACAATGAGCAGTTCTTC	CAISETSGGGSYNEQFF
-	TRBV2	TRBJ2-7	few	13	TGTGCCAGCAGGGGATACCCTAGTTACGAGCAGTACTTC	CASRGYPSYEQYF
TRBD1	TRBV24-1	TRBJ1-5	few	14	TGTGCCACCAGAGGAGGAGGGGGCGAACAGCCCCAGCATTTT	CATRGGGGEQPQHF
TRBD1	TRBV7-2	TRBJ1-2	few	14	TGTGCCAGCAGCTTAGGGGTGGGACAGCCGGTCTACACCTTC	CASSLGVGQPVYTF
-	TRBV20-1	TRBJ2-3	-	15	TGCAGTGCTCCTGACGGTGCCCTAGGCACAGATACGCAGTATTTT	CSAPDGALGTDTQYF
-	TRBV5-6	TRBJ2-5	-	14	TGTGCCAGCAGCTCAGCGGAGGGCTCGGAGACCCAGTACTTC	CASSSAEGSETQYF
-	TRBV5-1	TRBJ2-1	many	15	TGCGCCAGCAGCCACCTTGCGGGGTCCTACAATGAGCAGTTCTTC	CASSHLAGSYNEQFF
-	TRBV18	TRBJ2-1	few	14	TGTGCCAGCTCCCCCAGTGCGGGGTACAATGAGCAGTTCTTC	CASSPSAGYNEQFF
TRBD2	TRBV4-3	TRBJ2-2	-	17	TGCGCCAGCAGCCAAGATTCGCTAGCGGGAGTCACCGGGGAGCTGTTTTTT	CASSQDSLAGVTGELFF
-	TRBV5-6	TRBJ1-3	many	13	TGTGCCAGCAGCTTCTTCTCTGGAAACACCATATATTTT	CASSFFSGNTIYF
TRBD1	TRBV9	TRBJ2-1	few	13	TGTGCCAGCAGCGCTGGACAGGGCGATGAGCAGTTCTTC	CASSAGQGDEQFF
-	TRBV20-1	TRBJ2-5	-	15	TGCAGTACAACGACCCGCACCGACATCCAAGAGACCCAGTACTTC	CSTTTRTDIQETQYF
-	TRBV15	TRBJ1-2	-	13	TGTGCCACCAGCAGAGTAGAGCACTATGGCTACACCTTC	CATSRVEHYGYTF
-	TRBV6-5	TRBJ2-7	-	14	TGTGCCAGCAGTTACCTTGGGCTGACAGCCGAGCAGTACTTC	CASSYLGLTAEQYF
-	TRBV3-1	TRBJ1-1	-	12	TGTGCCGTACAGGGCTTGAACACTGAAGCTTTCTTT	CAVQGLNTEAFF
TRBD2	TRBV5-1	TRBJ2-3	-	16	TGCGCCAGCAGAAACCTCGGACTAGCGGGAACAGATACGCAGTATTTT	CASRNLGLAGTDTQYF
TRBD2	TRBV27	TRBJ2-1	many	16	TGTGCCAGCAGTCCACCCGGGACTATCCAGCCCAATGAGCAGTTCTTC	CASSPPGTIQPNEQFF
-	TRBV7-2	TRBJ2-3	-	16	TGTGCCAGCAGCTTAACGGGGGCCCTCAGCACAGATACGCAGTATTTT	CASSLTGALSTDTQYF
TRBD2	TRBV30	TRBJ2-4	few	17	TGTGCCTGGAGTCGGCTAGCGGGGGGGCTAAACGCGAACATTCAGTACTTC	CAWSRLAGGLNANIQYF
-	TRBV9	TRBJ2-5	-	16	TGTGCCAGCAGCGTAGAGGCAGGGGGGTTTGGAGAGACCCAGTACTTC	CASSVEAGGFGETQYF
TRBD2	TRBV4-2	TRBJ2-3	few	16	TGTGCCAGCAGCCAAGAGACTAGCGGGGCCTCAGATACGCAGTATTTT	CASSQETSGASDTQYF
TRBD1	TRBV12-3/TRBV12-4	TRBJ2-5	-	14	TGTGCCAGCACCACCGGGACAGGGGGCATGTCACAGTACTTC	CASTTGTGGMSQYF
-	TRBV7-7	TRBJ2-3	few	14	TGTGCTAGCAGCTCACGGAGGGGCACAGATACGCAGTATTTT	CASSSRRGTDTQYF
-	TRBV12-3/TRBV12-4	TRBJ2-1	many	11	TGTGCCAGCAGCCTAAACAATGAGCAGTTCTTC	CASSLNNEQFF
-	TRBV7-8	TRBJ1-3	few	16	TGTGCCAGCAGCCCCCGTGGAGGGCTCACTGGAAACACCATATATTTT	CASSPRGGLTGNTIYF
TRBD1	TRBV27	TRBJ2-7	-	17	TGTGCCAGCGGTCGCCGGGACAGGGGGCATAGGTCCTACGAGCAGTACTTC	CASGRRDRGHRSYEQYF
-	TRBV28	TRBJ1-1	few	14	TGTGCCAGCAGTTTAGATTGGAGTCCTCCCGAAGCTTTCTTT	CASSLDWSPPEAFF
TRBD1	TRBV6-2/TRBV6-3	TRBJ2-3	-	16	TGTGCCAGCAGTTACTGGGGACAGTCGAACACAGATACGCAGTATTTT	CASSYWGQSNTDTQYF
-	TRBV5-1	TRBJ2-2	-	15	TGCGCCAGCAGCATGAGCATACAGGACACCGGGGAGCTGTTTTTT	CASSMSIQDTGELFF
-	TRBV27	TRBJ2-2	few	13	TGTGCCAGCAGGGGGGCGGGCACCGGGGAGCTGTTTTTT	CASRGAGTGELFF
TRBD1	TRBV7-3	TRBJ2-1	-	14	TGTGCCAGCAGCCCTAAGACAGGGGGCAATGAGCAGTTCTTC	CASSPKTGGNEQFF
-	TRBV7-2	TRBJ1-1	many	15	TGTGCCAGCAGCTTAGACCCAACTGGGAGCACTGAAGCTTTCTTT	CASSLDPTGSTEAFF
-	TRBV20-1	TRBJ2-1	few	13	TGCAGTGCTAGAGACAATCGGGGCTATGAGCAGTTCTTC	CSARDNRGYEQFF